The present entry profiles one T cell receptor beta chain with its context. Its cognate antigen has yet to be identified. Per-base quality was not reported, and no clone a single base away is much larger than it. Participants in the prospective study were enrolled through a virtual design, were aged about 18 to 100 years, and lived in about 25 United States geographic areas. Cohort assignment in the prospective study relied on participant-reported clinical history from a screening survey and a study questionnaire. ImmuneRACE Cohort 3 recovered participants were defined by two consecutive negative NP/OP PCR tests, healthcare professional clearance, or symptom resolution. Mobile phlebotomists in the prospective study collected whole blood, serum and a nasopharyngeal or oropharyngeal swab from every participant. Additional blood draws and questionnaires over an approximately 2-month period could optionally be provided by prospective study participants. Prospective study blood samples were shipped either frozen or at room temperature before DNA extraction.

Relative to germline, V is missing 6 bases and J is missing 4 bases, with 15 bases of the junction outside any gene match. The CDR1 and CDR2 encoded by the germline V gene are SGHVS and FQNEAQ. CDR3 length: 18 amino acids, cysteine to phenylalanine. Solely the CDR3 DNA is kept, with 54 bases framed from the first base. This sample was taken from a study of blood T cell repertoires in COVID-19 (dated by TCRdb to about 2020). Regarding the research as a whole: Samples covering the acute and convalescent phases of COVID-19 were provided by collaborators in the United States, Italy and Spain. A freely available public database, intended as a resource for researchers studying the immune response to SARS-CoV-2, is where the repertoires were released. Subjects who had been exposed to COVID-19, were actively infected with it, or had recovered from it provided the deeply sampled blood TCRbeta repertoires that made up the dataset. The samples were drawn from two sources: the first 160 participants of the ongoing ImmuneRACE study, and 950 to 1,500 subjects contributed by 6 global collaborators. The prospective study material was composed of cDNA or gDNA derived from T cells, B-cell-depleted T cells, or PBMCs. Where available, HLA class I and class II types were taken from metadata supplied by the sample provider and were not determined by assay-based typing. A de-identified subject ID, COVID-19 status, age in years and sex were almost always included in the sample metadata.

The immunoSEQ Assay, a bias-controlled multiplex PCR, was used to amplify TCRbeta CDR3 regions from genomic DNA. In the paper's pipeline: The number of nucleated cells in each sample was estimated from the amplification of reference gene primers within the assay. To quantify the absolute abundance of each unique TCRbeta CDR3 rearrangement, sequence reads were collapsed and filtered. For each sample, productive Simpson clonality was calculated by taking the square root of Simpson's diversity index across productive rearrangements. This is the immuneACCESS table as TCRdb keeps it, with only in-frame sequences that have V and J called. A part of the clones is gone; compared with another copy, unresolved V genes explain less than half, and the rest is unexplained. D and trimming were read from the DNA, whereas the V and J calls and clone size are those reported in that table. Counted in this sample were 290,000 or so clones; more than 75% of them appeared once. The ten largest clones add up to around 2.4% of the sample.

What the authors observed across the whole study: How much clinical and demographic metadata was included differed by source and by participant, and the metadata was provided uncurated.

Recombination linked TRBV7-8 to TRBJ2-3, and TRBD1 aligns with 11 junction nucleotides. The TCR was taken from a young woman who had recovered from COVID-19. Sequencing was performed on PBMCs or T cells enriched from blood (not recorded which). The CDR3 protein is CASRAKSIRTGGADTQYF. In nucleotides, the sequence is TGTGCCAGCAGAGCTAAATCGATACGGACAGGGGGCGCAGATACGCAGTATTTT.